This T cell receptor (beta chain) was obtained from a study of T cell repertoires in cytomegalovirus infection. Looking at the study overall: Newly reported HLA-C-restricted and thoroughly characterized HLA-B-restricted CMV epitopes were employed. From public TCR beta signatures came an indication of both CMV infection and matching HLA type. General observations from the study: The study found HLA-C-restricted CMV-specific TCR beta clonotypes dominating the ex vivo response.

The V end was cut by 5 bases, the J end by 2 bases, with 13 bases between. Germline CDR1 reads MNHEY; CDR2 reads SMNVEV (reference sequence). This CDR3 contains 14 residues. Comments on this clonotype: Its antigen is undetermined.

TCRdb analysed the reads with MiXCR anew, one entry per CDR3 protein. Of around 900,000 distinct CDR3 sequences in the sample, around 32% are singletons; the top ten hold around an eighth. The clonotype originates from a human donor in good health (CMV status not recorded). Some clones in this sample may be carry-over from other donors' samples. The specimen was cultured CD8+ T cells from PBMCs, collected from culture after CMV antigen stimulation. The chain links TRBV27 to TRBJ2-7, with D possibly called TRBD1 or TRBD2 (5 bases each). In DNA, the CDR3 is TGTGCCAGCAGTCTAACTGGGACCACCTACGAGCAGTACTTC. Translation gives CASSLTGTTYEQYF.